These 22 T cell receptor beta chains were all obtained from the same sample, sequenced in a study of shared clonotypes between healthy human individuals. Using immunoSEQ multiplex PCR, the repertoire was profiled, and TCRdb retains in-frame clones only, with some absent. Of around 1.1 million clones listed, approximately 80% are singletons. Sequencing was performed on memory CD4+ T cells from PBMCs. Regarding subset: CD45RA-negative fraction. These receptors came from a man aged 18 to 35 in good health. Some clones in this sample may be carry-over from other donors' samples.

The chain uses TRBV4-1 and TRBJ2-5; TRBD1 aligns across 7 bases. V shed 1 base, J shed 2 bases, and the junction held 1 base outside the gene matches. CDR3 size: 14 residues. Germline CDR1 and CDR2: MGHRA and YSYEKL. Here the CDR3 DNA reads TGCGCCAGCAGCCAAGTGACAGGGCAAGAGACCCAGTACTTC. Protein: CASSQVTGQETQYF.

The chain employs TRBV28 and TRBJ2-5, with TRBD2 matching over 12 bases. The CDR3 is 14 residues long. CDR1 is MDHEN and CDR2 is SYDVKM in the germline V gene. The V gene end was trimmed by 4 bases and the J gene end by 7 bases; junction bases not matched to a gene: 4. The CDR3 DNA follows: TGTGCCAGCAGTTCACTAGCGGGAGGTAGGACCCAGTACTTC. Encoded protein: CASSSLAGGRTQYF.

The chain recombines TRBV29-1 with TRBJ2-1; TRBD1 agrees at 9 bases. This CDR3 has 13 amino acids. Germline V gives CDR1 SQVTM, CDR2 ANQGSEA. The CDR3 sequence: CGGRTGAWNEQFF. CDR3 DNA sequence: TGCGGGGGTCGGACAGGGGCCTGGAATGAGCAGTTCTTC.

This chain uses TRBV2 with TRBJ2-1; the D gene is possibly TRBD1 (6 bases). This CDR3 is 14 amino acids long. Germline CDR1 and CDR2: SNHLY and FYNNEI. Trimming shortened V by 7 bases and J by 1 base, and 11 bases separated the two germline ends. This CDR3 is CASTGQGSYNEQFF. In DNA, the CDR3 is TGTGCCAGCACGGGGCAGGGGTCCTACAATGAGCAGTTCTTC.

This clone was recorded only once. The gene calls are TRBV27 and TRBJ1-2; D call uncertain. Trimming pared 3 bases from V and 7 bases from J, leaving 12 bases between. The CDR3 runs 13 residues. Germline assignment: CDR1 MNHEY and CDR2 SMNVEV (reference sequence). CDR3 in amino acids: CASSFHGFGGYTF. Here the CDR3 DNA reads TGTGCCAGCAGTTTTCACGGTTTCGGTGGCTACACCTTC.

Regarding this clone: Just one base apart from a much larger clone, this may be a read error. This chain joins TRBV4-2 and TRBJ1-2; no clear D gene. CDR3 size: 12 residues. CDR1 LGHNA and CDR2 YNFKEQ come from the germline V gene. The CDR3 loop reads CASNQDGYGYTF. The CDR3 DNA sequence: TGTGCCAGCAACCAAGACGGATATGGCTACACCTTC.

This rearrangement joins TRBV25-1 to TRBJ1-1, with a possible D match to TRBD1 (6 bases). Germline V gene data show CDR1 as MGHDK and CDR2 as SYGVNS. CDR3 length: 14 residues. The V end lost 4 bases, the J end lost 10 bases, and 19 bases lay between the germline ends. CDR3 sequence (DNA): TGTGCCAGCAGTGTTGGCTCAGGGGCGGGGGTAGCTTTCTTT. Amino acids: CASSVGSGAGVAFF.

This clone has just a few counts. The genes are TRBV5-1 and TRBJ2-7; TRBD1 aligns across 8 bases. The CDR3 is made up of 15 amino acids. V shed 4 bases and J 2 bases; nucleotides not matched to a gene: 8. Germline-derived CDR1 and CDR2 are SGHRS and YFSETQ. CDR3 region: CASSGGTGPTYEQYF. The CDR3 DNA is TGCGCCAGCAGCGGGGGGACAGGCCCTACCTACGAGCAGTACTTC. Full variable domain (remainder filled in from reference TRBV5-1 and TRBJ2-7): KAGVTQTPRYLIKTRGQQVTLSCSPISGHRSVSWYQQTPGQGLQFLFEYFSETQRNKGNFPGRFSGRQFSNSRSEMNVSTLELGDSALYLCASSGGTGPTYEQYFGPGTRLTVT.

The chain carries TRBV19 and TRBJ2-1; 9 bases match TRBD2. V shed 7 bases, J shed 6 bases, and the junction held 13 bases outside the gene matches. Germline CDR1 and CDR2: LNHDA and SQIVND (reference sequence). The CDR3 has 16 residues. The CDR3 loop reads CASNPISGLAGNEQFF. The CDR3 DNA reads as TGTGCCAGTAACCCCATTTCGGGACTAGCTGGCAATGAGCAGTTCTTC.

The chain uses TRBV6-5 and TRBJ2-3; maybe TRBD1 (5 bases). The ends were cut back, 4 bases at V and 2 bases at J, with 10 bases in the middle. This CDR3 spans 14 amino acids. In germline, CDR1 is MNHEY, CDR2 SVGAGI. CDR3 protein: CASSSGHPTDTQYF. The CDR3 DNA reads TGTGCCAGCAGTTCCGGACACCCCACAGATACGCAGTATTTT.

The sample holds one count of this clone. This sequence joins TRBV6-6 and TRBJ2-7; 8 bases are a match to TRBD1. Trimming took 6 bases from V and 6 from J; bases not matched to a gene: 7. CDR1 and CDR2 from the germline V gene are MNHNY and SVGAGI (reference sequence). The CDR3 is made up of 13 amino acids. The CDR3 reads CASSLSQGVEQYF. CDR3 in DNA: TGTGCCAGCAGCCTTTCACAGGGGGTCGAGCAGTACTTC.

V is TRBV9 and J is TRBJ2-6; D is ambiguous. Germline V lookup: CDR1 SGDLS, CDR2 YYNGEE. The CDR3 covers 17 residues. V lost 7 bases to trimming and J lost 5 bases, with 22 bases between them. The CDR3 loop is CASVKRYKQSRANVLTF. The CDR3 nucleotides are TGTGCCAGCGTAAAGAGGTACAAACAAAGTCGGGCCAACGTCCTGACTTTC.

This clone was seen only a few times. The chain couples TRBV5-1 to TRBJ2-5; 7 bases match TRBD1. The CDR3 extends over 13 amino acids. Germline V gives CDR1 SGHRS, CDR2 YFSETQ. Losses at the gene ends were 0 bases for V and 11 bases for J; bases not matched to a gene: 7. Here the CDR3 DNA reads TGCGCCAGCAGCTTGGACAGGGGTGGGGGACAGTACTTC. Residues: CASSLDRGGGQYF.

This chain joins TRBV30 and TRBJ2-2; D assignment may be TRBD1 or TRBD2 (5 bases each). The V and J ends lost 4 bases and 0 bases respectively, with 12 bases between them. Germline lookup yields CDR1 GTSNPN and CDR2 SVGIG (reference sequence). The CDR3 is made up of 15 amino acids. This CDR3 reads CAWIRGEPNTGELFF. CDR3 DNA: TGTGCCTGGATTCGAGGGGAACCGAACACCGGGGAGCTGTTTTTT.

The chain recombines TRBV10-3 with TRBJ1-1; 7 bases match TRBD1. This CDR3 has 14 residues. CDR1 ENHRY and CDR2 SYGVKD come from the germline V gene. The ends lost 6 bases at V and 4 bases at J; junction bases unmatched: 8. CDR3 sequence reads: CAISPTTGPTEAFF. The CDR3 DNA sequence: TGTGCCATCAGCCCTACGACAGGGCCCACTGAAGCTTTCTTT.

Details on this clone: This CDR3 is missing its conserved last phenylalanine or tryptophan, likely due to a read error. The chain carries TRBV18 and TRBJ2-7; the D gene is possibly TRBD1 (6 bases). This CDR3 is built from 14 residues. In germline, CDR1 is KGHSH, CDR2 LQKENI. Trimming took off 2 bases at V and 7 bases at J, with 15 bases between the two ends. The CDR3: CASSPDGGAGEQYL. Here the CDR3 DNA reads TGTGCCAGCTCACCAGATGGGGGCGCGGGTGAGCAGTACCTC.

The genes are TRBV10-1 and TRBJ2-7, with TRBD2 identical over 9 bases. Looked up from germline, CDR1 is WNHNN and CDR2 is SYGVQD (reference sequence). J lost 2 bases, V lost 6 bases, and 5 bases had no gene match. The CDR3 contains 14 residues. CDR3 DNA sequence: TGCGCCAGCAGCCAGACTAGCGGTCCCTACGAGCAGTACTTC. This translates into CASSQTSGPYEQYF.

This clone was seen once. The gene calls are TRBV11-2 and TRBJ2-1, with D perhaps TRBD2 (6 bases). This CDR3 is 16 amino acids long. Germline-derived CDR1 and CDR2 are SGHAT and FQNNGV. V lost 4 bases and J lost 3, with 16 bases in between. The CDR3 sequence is CASSSIAGPVYNEQFF. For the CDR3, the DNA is TGTGCCAGCAGCTCAATCGCGGGGCCGGTCTACAATGAGCAGTTCTTC.

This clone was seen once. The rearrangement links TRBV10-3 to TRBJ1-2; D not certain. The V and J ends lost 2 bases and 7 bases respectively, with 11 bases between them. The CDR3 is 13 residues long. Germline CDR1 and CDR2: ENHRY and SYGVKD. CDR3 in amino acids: CAISENGVGGYTF. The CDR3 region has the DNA TGTGCCATCAGTGAGAATGGGGTGGGTGGCTACACCTTC.

Written as DNA, the CDR3 is TGTGCCAGCACCTCGATGGAGGGCCCCACCTACGAGCAGTACTTC. Protein: CASTSMEGPTYEQYF. V and J are TRBV2 and TRBJ2-7, with D perhaps TRBD2 (6 bases). The CDR3 covers 15 residues. V lost 7 bases and J 2 bases, leaving 18 bases between the germline ends. Germline values: CDR1 SNHLY, CDR2 FYNNEI.

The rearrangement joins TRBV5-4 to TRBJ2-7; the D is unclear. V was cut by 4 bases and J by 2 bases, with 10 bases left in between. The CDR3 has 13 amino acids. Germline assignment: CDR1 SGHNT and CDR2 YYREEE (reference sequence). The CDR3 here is CASSLQNAYEQYF. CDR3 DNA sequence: TGTGCCAGCAGCCTACAGAATGCCTACGAGCAGTACTTC.

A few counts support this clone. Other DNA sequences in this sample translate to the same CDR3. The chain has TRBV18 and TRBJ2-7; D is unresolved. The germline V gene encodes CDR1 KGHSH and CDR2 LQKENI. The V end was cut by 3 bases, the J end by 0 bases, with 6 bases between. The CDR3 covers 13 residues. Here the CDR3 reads CASSPPGSYEQYF. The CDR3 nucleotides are TGTGCCAGCTCACCCCCGGGCTCCTACGAGCAGTACTTC.